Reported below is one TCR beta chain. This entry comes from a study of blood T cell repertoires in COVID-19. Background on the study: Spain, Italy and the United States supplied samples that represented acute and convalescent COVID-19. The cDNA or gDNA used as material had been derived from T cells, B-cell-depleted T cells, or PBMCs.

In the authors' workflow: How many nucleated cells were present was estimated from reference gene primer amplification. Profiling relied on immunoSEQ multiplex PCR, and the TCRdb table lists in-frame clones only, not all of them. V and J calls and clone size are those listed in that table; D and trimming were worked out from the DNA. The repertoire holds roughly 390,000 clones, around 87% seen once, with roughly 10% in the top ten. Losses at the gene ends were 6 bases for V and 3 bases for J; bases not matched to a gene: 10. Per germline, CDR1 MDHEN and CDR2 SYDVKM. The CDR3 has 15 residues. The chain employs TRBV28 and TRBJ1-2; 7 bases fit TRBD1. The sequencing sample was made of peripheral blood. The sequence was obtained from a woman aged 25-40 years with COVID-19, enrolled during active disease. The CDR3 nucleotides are TGTGCCAGCAGCTCCGAAACAGGGGCTCACTATGGCTACACCTTC. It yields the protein CASSSETGAHYGYTF.